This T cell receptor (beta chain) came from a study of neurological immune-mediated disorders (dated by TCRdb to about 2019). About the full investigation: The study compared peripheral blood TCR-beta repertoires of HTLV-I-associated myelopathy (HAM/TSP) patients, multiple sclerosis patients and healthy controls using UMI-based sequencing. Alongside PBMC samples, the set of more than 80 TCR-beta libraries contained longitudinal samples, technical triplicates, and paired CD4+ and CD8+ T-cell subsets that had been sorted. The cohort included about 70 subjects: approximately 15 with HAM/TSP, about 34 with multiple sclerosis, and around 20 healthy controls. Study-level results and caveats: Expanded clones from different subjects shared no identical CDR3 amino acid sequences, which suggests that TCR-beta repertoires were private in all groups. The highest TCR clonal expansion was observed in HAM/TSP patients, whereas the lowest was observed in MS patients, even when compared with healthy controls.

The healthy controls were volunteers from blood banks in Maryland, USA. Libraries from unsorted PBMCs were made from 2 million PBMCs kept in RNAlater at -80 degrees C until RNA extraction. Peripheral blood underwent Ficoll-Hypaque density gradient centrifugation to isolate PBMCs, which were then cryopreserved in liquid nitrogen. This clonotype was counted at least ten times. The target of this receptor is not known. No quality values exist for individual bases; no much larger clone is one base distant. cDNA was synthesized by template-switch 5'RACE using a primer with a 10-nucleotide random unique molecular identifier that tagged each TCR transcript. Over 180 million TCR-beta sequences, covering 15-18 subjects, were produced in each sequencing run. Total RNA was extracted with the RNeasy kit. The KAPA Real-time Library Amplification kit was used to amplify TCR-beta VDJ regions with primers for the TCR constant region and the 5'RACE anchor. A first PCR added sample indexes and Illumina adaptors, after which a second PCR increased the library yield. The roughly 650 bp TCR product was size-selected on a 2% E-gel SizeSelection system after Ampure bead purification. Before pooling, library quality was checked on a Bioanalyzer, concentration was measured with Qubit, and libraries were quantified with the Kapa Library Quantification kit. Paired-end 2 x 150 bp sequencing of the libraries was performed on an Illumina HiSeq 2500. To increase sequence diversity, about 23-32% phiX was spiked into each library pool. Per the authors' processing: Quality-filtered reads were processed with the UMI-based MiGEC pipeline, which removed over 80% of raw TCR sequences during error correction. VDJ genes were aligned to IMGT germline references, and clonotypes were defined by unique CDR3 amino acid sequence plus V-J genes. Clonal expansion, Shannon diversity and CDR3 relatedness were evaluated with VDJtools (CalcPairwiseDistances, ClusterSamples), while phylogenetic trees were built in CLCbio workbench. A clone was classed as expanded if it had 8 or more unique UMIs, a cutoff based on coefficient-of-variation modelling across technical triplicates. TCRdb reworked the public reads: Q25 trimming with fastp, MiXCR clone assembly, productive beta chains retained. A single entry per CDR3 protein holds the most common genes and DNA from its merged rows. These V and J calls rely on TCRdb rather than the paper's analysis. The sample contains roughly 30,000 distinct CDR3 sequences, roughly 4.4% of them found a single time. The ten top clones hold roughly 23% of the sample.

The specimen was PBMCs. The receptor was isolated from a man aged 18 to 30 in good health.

The sequenced DNA is TGTGCCAGCAGCCCTCGGGGGGCAGGGCCTCAGCCCCAGCATTTT. Its amino acids are CASSPRGAGPQPQHF. This sequence uses TRBV2 and TRBJ1-5; matching of 6 bases hints at TRBD1 as the D gene. Trimming costs V 6 bases and J 6 bases, and their ends lie 18 bases apart. Including cysteine and phenylalanine, the CDR3 has 15 amino acids. Only CDR3 DNA remains: 45 bases, in frame from the first base. CDR1 and CDR2 are drawn from the germline V gene: SNHLY, FYNNEI.